This T cell receptor beta chain appears in the sequencing data of a study of shared clonotypes between healthy human individuals. The CDR3 covers 14 residues. The germline V gene has CDR1 MDHEN and CDR2 SYDVKM. Deletions cut 3 bases from V and 9 bases from J, with 14 bases between. The sample holds one count of this clone. Method: immunoSEQ multiplex PCR; TCRdb's copy keeps in-frame clones and lacks some. The sample includes roughly 640,000 clones, roughly 97% of them seen just once. Sequencing input: naive CD4+ T cells sorted from blood. Subset denoted: CD45RA+ positively selected. The V gene is TRBV28, the J gene TRBJ2-2; D may correspond to TRBD1 or TRBD2 (5 bases each). This receptor was identified in a young woman in good health. This CDR3 is CASSFLGELWELFF. The CDR3 DNA reads as TGTGCCAGCAGTTTTCTAGGGGAGCTCTGGGAGCTGTTTTTT.